The entry that follows covers one T cell receptor (beta chain) sequence. The antigen is unknown. Researchers made TCR beta libraries by using iRepertoire HTBI primers and running Arm-PCR on CDR3 regions. The authors' processing: Samples jointly harbored 60 to 65 TRBV and about 13 TRBJ segments. TCRdb fed the multiplex PCR reads into MiXCR, producing one record per CDR3 protein. The V and J calls and clone size come from TCRdb's table, not from the authors' own analysis. The table shows about 500,000 distinct CDR3 sequences, with around 15% occurring only once. The sample is drawn from a study of regulatory T cells in long-lasting Graves disease. Findings and limits, study-wide: Whereas 900 to 1,000 public clonotypes were shared by new patients, persistent patients shared more, at a few thousand.

The CDR3 sequence is 16 residues long. Germline V gives CDR1 SNHLY, CDR2 FYNNEI. V lost 6 bases and J lost 8; bases outside the gene matches: 10. Indicated time point: newly diagnosed GD, antithyroid drugs for less than 3 months. PBMC-extracted RNA yielded the TCR library. The same sample was also used in a study of T cells in Graves' hyperthyroidism and ophthalmopathy. That investigation notes: For the diagnoses, clinical symptoms, serum thyroxine and TRAb, thyroid ultrasound and orbital computed tomography were used. Classification by a 13 V-J model distinguished ophthalmopathy from stable hyperthyroidism.

This receptor was obtained from a man aged 40-49 years with Graves disease. Sequences were derived from peripheral blood mononuclear cells (PBMCs), sampled at new diagnosis, from a patient treated with antithyroid drugs. The V gene is TRBV2, the J gene TRBJ2-1; 13 bases map to TRBD2. CDR3 nucleotide sequence: TGTGCCAGCAGCATCCGGACTAGCGGGAGTATCTATGAGCAGTTCTTC. Encoded protein: CASSIRTSGSIYEQFF.